This T cell receptor beta chain was captured by sequencing in a study of blood T cell repertoires in COVID-19. As for the study in general: COVID-19 samples collected from the United States, Italy and Spain covered acute and convalescent phases. Nucleic acid was either cDNA or gDNA, and it came from T cells, B-cell-depleted T cells, or PBMCs.

This CDR3 spans 16 amino acids. Between the trimmed V and J ends, which lost 6 bases and 3 bases, there was a span of 18 bases. Germline values: CDR1 MDHEN, CDR2 SYDVKM. This clone was picked up a small number of times. Sequencing was performed with immunoSEQ multiplex PCR; in TCRdb, only in-frame clones are kept and a portion is missing. In the table there are roughly 100,000 clones, more than 85% of which are singletons. The gene calls are TRBV28 and TRBJ1-5; D unresolved. The TCR originated in a man aged 50-59 years with active or convalescent COVID-19. Sequenced sample: peripheral blood. CDR3 sequence: CASRTVEGKINQPQHF. DNA for the CDR3: TGTGCCAGCAGGACGGTGGAGGGCAAGATCAATCAGCCCCAGCATTTT.